This T cell receptor beta chain was identified in a study of blood T cell repertoires in COVID-19. Study details: Samples of COVID-19 (acute and convalescent) were obtained from the United States, Italy and Spain. In each case, the material was cDNA or gDNA derived from T cells, B-cell-depleted T cells, or PBMCs.

Original analysis: By means of reference gene primer amplification, nucleated cell counts were estimated. Data came from immunoSEQ multiplex PCR; TCRdb stores just in-frame clones and leaves some out. The V and J calls and clone size come from that table; D and trimming were worked out from the DNA. The sample carries about 120,000 clones, 75% to 90% recorded once. This clonotype was obtained from a man in his 70s with active or convalescent COVID-19. Source material: peripheral blood.

CDR3 residues: CASSPLGGGSFGYTF. In nucleotides, the CDR3 is TGTGCCAGCAGTCCCCTGGGGGGGGGTTCCTTTGGCTACACCTTC. The chain recombines TRBV27 with TRBJ1-2; D possibly corresponds to TRBD1 (5 bases). Germline V gene lookup returns CDR1 MNHEY and CDR2 SMNVEV (reference sequence). The V end was cut by 5 bases, the J end by 7 bases, with 20 bases between. The CDR3 runs to 15 residues.